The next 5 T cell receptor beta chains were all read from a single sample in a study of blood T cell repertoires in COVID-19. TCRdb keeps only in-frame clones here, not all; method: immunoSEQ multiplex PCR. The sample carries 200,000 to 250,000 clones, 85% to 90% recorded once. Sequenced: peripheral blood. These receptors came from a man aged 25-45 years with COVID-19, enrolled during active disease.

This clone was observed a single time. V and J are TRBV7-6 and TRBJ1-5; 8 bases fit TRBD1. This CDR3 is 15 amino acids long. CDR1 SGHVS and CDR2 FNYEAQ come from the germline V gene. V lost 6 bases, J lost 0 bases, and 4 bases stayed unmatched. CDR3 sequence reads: CASSTGGNSNQPQHF. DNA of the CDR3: TGTGCCAGCAGTACAGGGGGGAATAGCAATCAGCCCCAGCATTTT.

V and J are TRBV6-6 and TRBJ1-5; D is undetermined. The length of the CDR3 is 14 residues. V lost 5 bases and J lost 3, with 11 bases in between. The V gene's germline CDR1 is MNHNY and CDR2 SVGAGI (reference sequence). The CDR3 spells CASSRVTANQPQHF. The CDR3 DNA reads TGTGCCAGCAGTCGTGTAACAGCCAATCAGCCCCAGCATTTT.

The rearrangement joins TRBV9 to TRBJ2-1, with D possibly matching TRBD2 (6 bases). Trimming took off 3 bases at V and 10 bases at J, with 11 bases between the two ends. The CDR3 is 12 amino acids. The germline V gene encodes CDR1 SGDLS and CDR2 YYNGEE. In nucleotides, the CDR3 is TGTGCCAGCAGCGCCGGGGGAACCGAGCAGTTCTTC. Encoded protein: CASSAGGTEQFF.

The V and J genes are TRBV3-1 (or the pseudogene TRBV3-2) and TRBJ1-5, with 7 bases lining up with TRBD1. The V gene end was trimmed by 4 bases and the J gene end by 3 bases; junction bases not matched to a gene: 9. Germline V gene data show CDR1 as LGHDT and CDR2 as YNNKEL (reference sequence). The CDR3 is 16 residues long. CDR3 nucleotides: TGTGCCAGCAGCCCAGCCGGGACAGCCACCAATCAGCCCCAGCATTTT. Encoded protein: CASSPAGTATNQPQHF.

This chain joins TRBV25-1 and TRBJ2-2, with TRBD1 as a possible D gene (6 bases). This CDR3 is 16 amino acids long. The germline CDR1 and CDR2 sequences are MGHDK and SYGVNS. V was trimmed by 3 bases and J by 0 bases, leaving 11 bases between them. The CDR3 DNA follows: TGTGCCAGCAGTGAGCGTCACAGGGCGAACACCGGGGAGCTGTTTTTT. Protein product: CASSERHRANTGELFF.